Shown below are 28 T cell receptor beta chains from a single sample sequenced in a study of vaccination effects on CD4 cells after COVID-19. These receptors have no identified antigens. At the end of 9 to 11 days of culture, CD4+ T cells were isolated. SARS-CoV-2 infected the person between March and December 2020, as confirmed by PCR. Of the BNT162b2 and mRNA-1273 vaccines, participants received two doses of one or the other. Clones were read by immunoSEQ multiplex PCR, and TCRdb kept only the in-frame ones, dropping some. The sample lists 40,000 to 55,000 clones, approximately 82% occurring once. Material: CD4+ T cells from PBMCs cultured without peptide, obtained after COVID-19 vaccination. The receptors were gathered from a human donor who had a prior SARS-CoV-2 infection.

The V call is TRBV3-1 (or the pseudogene TRBV3-2), the J call TRBJ2-3; 7 bases align to TRBD2. From germline, CDR1 is LGHDT and CDR2 YNNKEL (reference sequence). CDR3 length equals 12 residues. J lost 7 bases, V lost 4 bases, and 2 bases had no gene match. DNA for the CDR3: TGTGCCAGCAGCCTGGGGGGGAATACGCAGTATTTT. Translation gives CASSLGGNTQYF.

This chain joins TRBV11-2 and TRBJ1-1; D might be TRBD1 (6 bases). The CDR3 has 13 residues. Trimming left V 1 base short and J 3 bases short, with 6 bases between. The germline CDR1 and CDR2 sequences are SGHAT and FQNNGV. CDR3 region: CASSLGQDTEAFF. The CDR3, as DNA: TGTGCCAGCAGCTTAGGACAGGACACTGAAGCTTTCTTT.

V and J are TRBV18 and TRBJ2-6; D gene ambiguous. Trimming removed 6 bases at V and 4 bases at J, with 13 bases between. The germline CDR1 and CDR2 sequences are KGHSH and LQKENI. This CDR3 is 15 amino acids long. The DNA for the CDR3 is TGTGCCAGCTCTCCCGACATTCCAGGGGCCAACGTCCTGACTTTC. Protein sequence: CASSPDIPGANVLTF. The full variable domain, with the rest looked up from reference TRBV18 and TRBJ2-6, is NAGVMQNPRHLVRRRGQEARLRCSPMKGHSHVYWYRQLPEEGLKFMVYLQKENIIDESGMPKERFSAEFPKEGPSILRIQQVVRGDSAAYFCASSPDIPGANVLTFGAGSRLTVL.

This chain connects TRBV7-3 to TRBJ2-1, with TRBD2 identical over 8 bases. Germline CDR1 and CDR2: SGHTA and FQGTGA. The trim removed 5 bases at V and 5 bases at J, leaving 2 bases unmatched. The CDR3 is made up of 13 amino acids. DNA of the CDR3: TGTGCCAGCAGCCAGCGGGAGCACAATGAGCAGTTCTTC. This encodes CASSQREHNEQFF.

The gene calls are TRBV12-3 or TRBV12-4 and TRBJ1-5; perhaps TRBD1 as D (6 bases). V was trimmed by 6 bases and J by 4 bases, leaving 10 bases between them. This CDR3 contains 13 residues. The CDR3 region has the DNA TGTGCCAGCAGCTATACAGGGAATCAGCCCCAGCATTTT. This encodes CASSYTGNQPQHF.

The chain employs TRBV12-3 or TRBV12-4 and TRBJ2-4; no clear D. The V end was cut by 6 bases, the J end by 10 bases, with 16 bases between. The CDR3 sequence is 13 residues long. This chain's CDR3 is CASRLGSAVIQYF. The CDR3 DNA reads as TGTGCCAGCAGACTGGGATCGGCCGTTATTCAGTACTTC.

This clone was recorded a few times. The genes are TRBV5-1 and TRBJ1-1; D is unresolved. Germline values: CDR1 SGHRS, CDR2 YFSETQ. The CDR3 extends over 13 amino acids. V was shortened by 0 bases and J by 6 bases, with 9 bases between the two germline ends. The CDR3 is CASSLVVGAEAFF. DNA for the CDR3: TGCGCCAGCAGCTTGGTTGTTGGGGCTGAAGCTTTCTTT. Variable domain in full (rest from reference TRBV5-1 and TRBJ1-1): KAGVTQTPRYLIKTRGQQVTLSCSPISGHRSVSWYQQTPGQGLQFLFEYFSETQRNKGNFPGRFSGRQFSNSRSEMNVSTLELGDSALYLCASSLVVGAEAFFGQGTRLTVV.

This clone was counted only a few times. V is TRBV4-2 and J is TRBJ1-3; 8 positions agree with TRBD1. CDR1 LGHNA and CDR2 YNFKEQ come from the germline V gene. The CDR3 length is 15 residues. V was clipped by 7 bases and J by 4 bases; unmatched bases: 9. The DNA of the CDR3 is TGTGCCAGCACTTTCGGACAGGGTTCGGGAAACACCATATATTTT. This encodes CASTFGQGSGNTIYF.

V is TRBV7-3 and J is TRBJ1-1; D unresolved. Germline loops: CDR1 SGHTA, CDR2 FQGTGA. The CDR3 is made up of 13 amino acids. V was trimmed by 2 bases and J by 3 bases, leaving 7 bases between them. The CDR3 is CASSLGPDTEAFF. CDR3 in DNA: TGTGCCAGCAGCTTAGGTCCAGACACTGAAGCTTTCTTT.

This clone was detected only a few times. The V gene is TRBV5-4, the J gene TRBJ1-1; 7 positions agree with TRBD1. The J segment lost 1 base and the V segment lost 4 bases, leaving 7 bases of the junction unmatched. Germline CDR1 reads SGHNT; CDR2 reads YYREEE (reference sequence). This CDR3 is built from 15 residues. The CDR3 region has the DNA TGTGCCAGCAGCAGGAGACAGGGTGCGAACACTGAAGCTTTCTTT. It translates to CASSRRQGANTEAFF.

This clone was counted a few times. This chain uses TRBV29-1 with TRBJ2-3; TRBD2 might be the D (6 bases). The CDR3 sequence is 14 residues long. Trimming left V 3 bases short and J 6 bases short, with 16 bases between. Germline V lookup: CDR1 SQVTM, CDR2 ANQGSEA. Written as DNA, the CDR3 is TGCAGCGTTGAGGCGGGACTCCCAGGCGATACGCAGTATTTT. Amino acid sequence: CSVEAGLPGDTQYF.

This clone was detected only a few times. The genes are TRBV5-8 and TRBJ1-6; 10 bases map to TRBD1. CDR3 length: 19 residues. Trimming removed 4 bases from V and 5 bases from J; junction bases left unmatched: 15. Germline CDR1 reads SGHTS; CDR2 reads YDEGEE. CDR3 residues: CASSPQRPGQGRNNSPLHF. The CDR3 DNA sequence: TGTGCCAGCAGCCCCCAACGACCGGGACAGGGGAGGAATAATTCACCCCTCCACTTT.

The chain joins TRBV7-8 to TRBJ2-1; 9 bases line up with TRBD2. Losses at the gene ends were 2 bases for V and 6 bases for J; bases not matched to a gene: 8. The germline V gene encodes CDR1 SGHVS and CDR2 FQNEAQ. The CDR3 is made up of 16 amino acids. The CDR3 reads CASSLYLTSGPNEQFF. The CDR3 bases are TGTGCCAGCAGCTTATACTTGACTAGCGGCCCCAATGAGCAGTTCTTC.

The J gene is TRBJ2-6, the V gene TRBV25-1; D gene uncertain. V lost 3 bases and J lost 2, with 14 bases in between. CDR1 is MGHDK and CDR2 is SYGVNS in the germline V gene. This CDR3 region has 17 residues. CDR3 in DNA: TGTGCCAGCAGTGACAGGTCTCCGATTGCTGGGGCCAACGTCCTGACTTTC. Its translation: CASSDRSPIAGANVLTF.

This clone occurred once. J is TRBJ2-4 and V is TRBV5-1, with 11 bases fitting TRBD2. Trimming took 4 bases from V and 9 from J; bases not matched to a gene: 9. The germline V gene has CDR1 SGHRS and CDR2 YFSETQ. The CDR3 consists of 15 residues. CDR3 sequence (DNA): TGCGCCAGCAGCGGCTTAGCGGGAGGGTCGGCCATTCAGTACTTC. Residues: CASSGLAGGSAIQYF.

The chain couples TRBV4-2 to TRBJ1-1; D call uncertain. The germline gives CDR1 LGHNA, CDR2 YNFKEQ. V lost 5 bases, J lost 5 bases, and 12 bases lay in between. The CDR3 spans 13 residues. CDR3: CASSVKLGTEAFF. DNA of the CDR3: TGTGCCAGCAGCGTTAAATTGGGTACTGAAGCTTTCTTT.

The sample holds a few counts of this clone. The CDR3 DNA reads TGTGCCAGCAGCGAAGCGGGAGGGCCAAGCTACGAGCAGTACTTC. Translating it yields CASSEAGGPSYEQYF. The chain joins TRBV5-4 to TRBJ2-7, with 10 nucleotides matching TRBD2. The CDR3 covers 15 residues. Germline trimming cut 4 bases from V and 3 bases from J; bases unmatched to any gene: 7. The germline V gene has CDR1 SGHNT and CDR2 YYREEE (reference sequence).

This clone is a singleton in its sample. The J gene is TRBJ1-2, the V gene TRBV11-3, with D maybe TRBD1 (5 bases). Germline CDR1 is SGHNT and CDR2 is YENEEA. V was clipped by 2 bases and J by 4 bases, with 20 bases between them. There are 17 residues in the CDR3. CDR3 in amino acids: CASSLQQRRGQIYGYTF. The CDR3 DNA reads as TGTGCCAGCAGCTTACAACAGAGGCGGGGCCAAATCTATGGCTACACCTTC.

The chain uses TRBV7-2 and TRBJ2-1, with 14 bases fitting TRBD2. J gave up 7 bases and V 5 bases, and 7 bases lay outside the gene matches. CDR3 length: 16 amino acids. Germline CDR1 and CDR2: SGHTA and FQGNSA. The CDR3 loop reads CASSGTGTSGGNEQFF. In nucleotides, the CDR3 is TGTGCCAGCAGCGGAACCGGGACTAGCGGGGGAAATGAGCAGTTCTTC.

This chain joins TRBV12-5 and TRBJ2-5; the match to TRBD1 covers 10 bases. V gave up 0 bases and J gave up 5 bases; unmatched junction bases: 18. The CDR3 covers 20 residues. Germline-derived CDR1 and CDR2 are LGHNT and FRNRAP. This CDR3 reads CASGLVGSVRDRGRWETQYF. The CDR3 nucleotides read TGTGCTAGTGGTTTGGTAGGGTCTGTTCGGGACAGGGGACGTTGGGAGACCCAGTACTTC.

The genes are TRBV6-5 and TRBJ1-4, with 7 bases fitting TRBD1. V dropped 7 bases and J dropped 8; count of bases not matched to a gene: 7. Germline V CDR1 and CDR2: MNHEY, SVGAGI. CDR3 length: 13 residues. This CDR3 is CASNGQVEEKLFF. CDR3 DNA sequence: TGTGCCAGCAATGGACAGGTGGAGGAAAAACTGTTTTTT.

The chain links TRBV6-1 to TRBJ1-4; 7 bases agree with TRBD1. CDR1 is MNHNS and CDR2 is SASEGT in the germline V gene. The ends lost 3 bases at V and 5 bases at J; junction bases unmatched: 9. CDR3 length: 16 amino acids. The CDR3 DNA is TGTGCCAGCAGTGATTTGTTGGGGACAGAAAATGAAAAACTGTTTTTT. Protein product: CASSDLLGTENEKLFF.

This clone showed up just a few times. The chain links TRBV7-9 to TRBJ2-7; TRBD2 agrees at 16 bases. V lost 5 bases, J lost 4 bases, and 5 bases stayed unmatched. The germline V gene has CDR1 SEHNR and CDR2 FQNEAQ (reference sequence). The CDR3 runs 16 residues. In DNA form, the CDR3 reads TGTGCCAGCAGCGGGACTAGCGGGAGGGCTTTGTACGAGCAGTACTTC. As protein: CASSGTSGRALYEQYF.

The chain uses TRBV21-1 and TRBJ2-3; TRBD2 is the table's D call, not checked against the DNA. TRBV21-1 is recorded as a pseudogene. This CDR3 contains 16 residues. The CDR3 sequence is CASSKGTSGSPDTQYF. The CDR3, as DNA: TGTGCCAGCAGCAAAGGCACTAGCGGGAGCCCAGATACGCAGTATTTT.

The chain combines TRBV9 with TRBJ1-2, with 8 bases lining up with TRBD1. Germline assignment: CDR1 SGDLS and CDR2 YYNGEE. Germline trimming cut 4 bases from V and 7 bases from J; bases unmatched to any gene: 12. This CDR3 has 15 residues. CDR3 region: CASSPGVGQAGGYTF. The CDR3 nucleotides read TGTGCCAGCAGCCCGGGGGTGGGACAGGCGGGTGGCTACACCTTC.

The gene calls are TRBV2 and TRBJ2-3; D is undetermined. The CDR3 extends over 12 amino acids. From germline, CDR1 is SNHLY and CDR2 FYNNEI. Trimming left V 5 bases short and J 3 bases short, with 6 bases between. CDR3 protein: CASSPNTDTQYF. In nucleotides, the CDR3 is TGTGCCAGCAGTCCAAATACAGATACGCAGTATTTT.

V gene TRBV18 combines with J gene TRBJ2-7; tentative D call: TRBD2 (6 bases). V was clipped by 0 bases and J by 4 bases, with 13 bases between them. Germline V gene sequence: CDR1 KGHSH, CDR2 LQKENI. This CDR3 contains 15 residues. CDR3 in amino acids: CASSPPSGELYEQYF. The CDR3 DNA reads as TGTGCCAGCTCACCACCTAGCGGAGAACTGTACGAGCAGTACTTC.

This chain connects TRBV7-2 to TRBJ2-3, with D tentatively TRBD1 (8 bases). This CDR3 is 14 amino acids long. The V gene's germline CDR1 is SGHTA and CDR2 FQGNSA. Trimming shortened V by 8 bases and J by 2 bases, and 14 bases separated the two germline ends. The CDR3 DNA follows: TGTGCCAGCGGGGGGGACAGGTACACAGATACGCAGTATTTT. This codes for CASGGDRYTDTQYF.